This T cell receptor (beta chain) was recorded in a study of CD8 T cells in Susac syndrome. Random hexamers were used to reverse transcribe 0.5 to 1 ug of RNA. An immunoSEQ multiplex PCR generated amplified TCR beta CDR3 products spanning 54 Vbeta and 13 Jbeta. TCRdb re-called the immunoSEQ multiplex PCR reads through MiXCR, storing one row per CDR3 protein. Of fewer than 85,000 distinct CDR3 sequences listed, approximately 95% were seen once; the top ten hold 0.3% to 0.4%. Concerning this clonotype: At one end the junction does not follow the germline gene, possibly because of a read error.

Germline V gives CDR1 SSHAT, CDR2 FNYEAQ (reference sequence). This CDR3 is built from 13 residues. The TEMRA cells underwent FACS enrichment, while the CD8+ and CD4+ T cells underwent negative isolation. The sample was CD8+ T cells from PBMCs. This chain links TRBV7-7 with TRBJ2-7; D possibly uses TRBD1 or TRBD2 (6 bases each). This receptor was taken from a human donor with multiple sclerosis. The CDR3 region has the DNA TGTGCTAGCAGCTTAGAGGGGGGATCCGAGCAGTACTTC. It codes for CASSLEGGSEQYF.